The sequence of this TCR beta chain was determined in a study of cytomegalovirus exposure and HLA in healthy donors (TCRdb year 2017). Looking at the study overall: An earlier analysis of a few hundred of the donors reported about 260 Gb of sequence data and roughly 120 million unique TCR beta sequences obtained from some 200 million T cells. To predict cytomegalovirus infection status, the study combined high-throughput TCR immunosequencing, statistical association of individual TCRs with disease status, and machine learning. The number of typed donors differed by locus: roughly 620-630 for A, B, C, DRB1 and DQB1; some 540 for DQA1; approximately 600 for DPA1; and about 470 for DPB1. On average, roughly 250,000 unique TCR beta nucleotide sequences were sequenced per donor among more than 350 genotyped donors of the cohort, with roughly 20% of those sequences being non-productive. A separate validation cohort of approximately 130 different subjects was used in addition to the approximately 700-subject first cohort. The study profiled the T cell repertoires of under 700 subjects by immunosequencing and related them to cytomegalovirus serostatus. An earlier analysis of several hundred of the donors applied high-throughput TCR beta sequencing to assess whether each TCR beta V gene segment acted as functional or pseudogenic. A later genetic analysis took genome-wide SNP genotypes for 398 of the 666 donors and used that subset as a discovery cohort. An early release covering some 640 HLA-typed donors comprised around 300 gigabases of sequencing data and around 80 million unique TCR sequences. Every discovery cohort repertoire had been produced on one sequencing platform. Several DR-DQ haplotypes were treated as single units for association and clustering because of strong linkage in the cohort. Among the approximately 420 genotyped donors, around 81% belonged to the genetic ancestry cluster associated with self-reported Caucasian donors. Class I and class II HLA loci were covered by the typing at four-digit resolution. Rather than using new phenotypic data, the later analysis identified candidate immune exposures from TCR beta sequences and from how often those sequences occurred across donors. A later analysis re-analyzed previously published TCR beta repertoires from 650 to 800 donors and added high-resolution HLA genotyping to study TCR occurrence patterns. Alongside the repertoire data, information on donor age, sex, ethnicity and CMV serostatus was compiled. The study aimed to test whether cataloging public T cell receptors could reveal signatures of past pathogen exposure. Findings and caveats that apply to the study as a whole: V-gene and J-gene trimming of TCR beta chains was associated with a missense DCLRE1C variant in a later genetic analysis, and the association was replicated in an independent cohort. A later analysis associated roughly 17,000 TCR beta sequences with specific HLA alleles at a false discovery rate of 0.05. A total of 150 to 200 TCR beta chains were listed by the study as associated with cytomegalovirus. A later analysis found that most CMV-associated TCR beta chains appeared HLA-restricted, with HLA associations seemingly driven largely by CMV exposure. Compared with equally common non-associated chains, HLA-associated TCR beta chains in a later analysis were more clonally expanded and had lower generation probabilities. Because counts were too low, under 20 rarely observed V segments, including chromosome 9 orphons, were left out of the earlier analysis of 500 to 750 of the donors. A further reported finding was that TCR beta sequences accurately predicted the HLA-A and HLA-B alleles for most subjects in the first cohort. Only TCR beta chains were sequenced in this cohort, and the absence of alpha or paired-chain data limited detectable features. It was suggested by the authors that the approach could potentially be generalized to other disease states and immunological phenotypes. Assigning TCR associations to individual alleles was difficult when HLA alleles, especially DR and DQ, strongly co-occurred. A later analysis reported that several top co-occurrence clusters appeared linked to parvovirus B19, influenza, CMV and Epstein-Barr virus. An earlier analysis of several hundred of the donors showed that most TCR beta V segments appeared in productive rearrangements either about 87% or about 30% of the time, which broadly matched IMGT annotations. Because HLA typing was missing for some donors at each locus, association tests included only the typed subset. The classifier was reported to diagnose cytomegalovirus status with high specificity and sensitivity in both the original and validation cohorts. A cluster of highly shared sequence variants was judged likely to be a technical artifact of the sequencing pipeline. In a later analysis, TCR association rates were found to vary across HLA loci, with the most associated TCRs seen for DRB1 alleles and the fewest for HLA-C alleles. Most TCR sequences were seen in very few donors, while some public TCRs were found in many individuals. The only immune exposure information available for the cohort was CMV serostatus. According to a later genetic analysis, donors in an Asian-associated ancestry cluster had fewer N-insertions in productive TCRs than the approximately 630-donor mean. Correlated functional status among segregating V segments might reflect linkage disequilibrium, but an unknown experimental factor could not be ruled out. Roughly uniform sequencing depth across donors was assumed in presence/absence analyses, although this assumption may not hold. Three of the identified cytomegalovirus-associated TCR beta chains were confirmed in vitro to be specific for cytomegalovirus antigens.

Preparation of the library involved the immunoSEQ multiplex PCR assay. A mixture of 60 forward primers for TCR Vbeta segments and 13 reverse primers for TCR Jbeta segments was used in the multiplex PCR. The CDR3 region of rearranged TCR beta genes was amplified from genomic DNA by a multiplex PCR assay. The amplified TCR beta libraries were sequenced on the Illumina HiSeq System as 87-base-pair reads. The study's processing was this. A later analysis tallied 75 million to 85 million unique TCR beta chains across the 666 repertoires, and some 10 million of those chains were shared by two or more donors. To remove PCR and sequencing errors, raw reads were error-corrected and collapsed into unique sequences using a nearest-neighbor algorithm that merged closely related sequences. V, D and J gene segments were assigned by aligning CDR3 sequences to IMGT reference sequences. For a sequence to be retained, a match of at least six nucleotides was required to both a V gene segment and a J gene segment. Rearrangements were called productive when the CDR3 lacked stop codons and stayed in frame with V and J; all others were non-productive. CDR3 was defined according to IMGT convention as the region running from the second conserved V-encoded cysteine to the conserved J-encoded phenylalanine. The earlier analysis of fewer than 750 of the donors excluded sequences that lacked an unambiguous match to a single V gene segment. An earlier analysis of several hundred of the donors called V segments functional above 56.7% productive rearrangements and segregating when the between-donor standard deviation exceeded 5%. To diagnose cytomegalovirus status from the catalog of TCR beta chain sequences, a statistical classification framework was built. In a later analysis, V and J genes were assigned by comparing TCR nucleotide sequences against IMGT/GENE-DB human TR gene sequences. In a later analysis, CDR3 sequences and most-parsimonious VDJ recombination scenarios were assigned using the TCRdist pipeline. In a later analysis, every TCR beta chain was defined by the combination of its CDR3 amino acid sequence and its V-gene family, and reads without a unique V-gene family were dropped. To address suspected cross-contamination and a sequencing artifact, a later analysis removed 592 highly shared, low-generation-probability nucleotide sequences. In a later analysis, a clonal expansion index was calculated for each public chain from normalized within-repertoire ranks of inferred template counts. In a later analysis, generation probabilities were computed with a VDJ recombination model fitted to out-of-frame rearrangements, and the resulting probabilities were checked against IGoR. In a later analysis, TCR-TCR, TCR-HLA and TCR-CMV co-occurrence was scored with hypergeometric tests, and a repertoire-size bias correction was applied to TCR pairs. In a later analysis, false discovery rates were estimated by permuting HLA or CMV assignments 20 times. A later analysis grouped co-occurring TCRs with DBSCAN, adding TCRdist sequence similarity when clustering within HLA-allele-positive subsets. Repertoires with fewer than 30,000 or more than 120,000 public chains were left out of co-occurrence clustering, as were about five repertoires with anomalous nucleotide sharing. This is the immuneACCESS table as TCRdb keeps it, with only in-frame sequences that have V and J called. A part of the clones is gone; compared with another copy, unresolved V genes explain less than half, and the rest is unexplained. That table furnishes V, J and clone size, whereas the DNA furnished D and trimming. Present in this sample are about 160,000 clones, roughly four fifths of which were seen just once. The leading ten clones occupy over 8.5% of the sample.

The cohort comprised around 690 healthy bone marrow donors. All cohort members were sampled while nominally healthy, although unrecorded immune exposures were likely present. The donor tested CMV seropositive, placing the donor among the 290 or so seropositive members of the cohort. A peripheral blood sample was collected from each donor, and TCR beta sequencing was performed on peripheral blood mononuclear cells. The Qiagen DNeasy Blood Extraction Kit was used to extract genomic DNA from the blood cell samples. In regard to this clone: What this receptor recognizes is not known. Nothing much larger sits one base from this clone, and base qualities are not available.

The source of this sequence is a man aged 45-60 years in good health and CMV-seropositive. Sequencing was carried out using PBMCs.

CDR3 reads: CASSASTGGWYEQYF. The DNA is TGTGCCAGCAGCGCTAGTACAGGGGGCTGGTACGAGCAGTACTTC. The chain is encoded by TRBV9 joined to TRBJ2-7; TRBD1 aligns with 9 central bases. The CDR1 and CDR2 encoded by the germline V gene are SGDLS and YYNGEE. V is pruned by 3 bases and J by 4 bases, leaving 8 bases of the junction without a gene match. There are 15 amino acids in the CDR3, from cysteine to phenylalanine inclusive. The entry retains the CDR3 DNA only, 45 bases that are in frame from base 1.